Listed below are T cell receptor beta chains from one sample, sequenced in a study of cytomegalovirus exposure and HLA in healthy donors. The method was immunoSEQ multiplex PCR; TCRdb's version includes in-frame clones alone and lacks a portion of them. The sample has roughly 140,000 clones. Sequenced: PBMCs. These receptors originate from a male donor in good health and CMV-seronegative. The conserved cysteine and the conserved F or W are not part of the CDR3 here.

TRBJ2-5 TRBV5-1 ASSLAMDSKETQY
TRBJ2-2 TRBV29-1 SGEFGGGAGELF
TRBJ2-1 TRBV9 ASSAPSGPHNEQF
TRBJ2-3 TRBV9 ASSVGLNPDTQY
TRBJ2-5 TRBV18 ASSRGRGETQY
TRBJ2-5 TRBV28 ASLAGGETQY
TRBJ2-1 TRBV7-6 ASSLVGGAVGEQF
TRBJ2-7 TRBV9 ASSPRLLAYEQY
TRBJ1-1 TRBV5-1 ASSLRTADTEAF
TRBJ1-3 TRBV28 AILDGHSGNTIY
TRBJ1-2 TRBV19 ASSARVVGYT
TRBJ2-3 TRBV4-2 ASSRTPGQVDADTQY
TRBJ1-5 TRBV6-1 ASRGGTVSNQPQH
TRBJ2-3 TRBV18 ASSLLREGLPDTQY
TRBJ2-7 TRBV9 ASSVGTGEGYEQY
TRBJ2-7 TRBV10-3 AIGQSSSYEQY
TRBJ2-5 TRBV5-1 ASSAGHFQETQY
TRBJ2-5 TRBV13 ASSLGNSQETQY
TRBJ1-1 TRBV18 ASSPGQLKNTEAF
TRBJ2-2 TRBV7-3 ASSSSNGELF
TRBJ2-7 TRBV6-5 ASSYVQGSGGEQY
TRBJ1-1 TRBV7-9 ASSFITESPEAF
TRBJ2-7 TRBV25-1 ASNEVGEQY
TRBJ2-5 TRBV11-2 ASSLVGGAGETQY
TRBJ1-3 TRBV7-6 ASQNPGEGYGNTIY
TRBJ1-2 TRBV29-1 SARDRRGYT
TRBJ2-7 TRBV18 ASSPGTKPYEQY
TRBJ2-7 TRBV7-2 ASSLGLAGVEQY
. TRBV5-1 ASSLGTGIYEQY
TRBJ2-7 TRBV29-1 SVEAGQGRYEQY
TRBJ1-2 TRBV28 ASTSGGIYGYT
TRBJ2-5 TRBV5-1 ASSSSGGLGTQY
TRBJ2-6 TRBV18 ASSRAGEGANVLT
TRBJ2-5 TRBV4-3 ASSQGQGYETQY
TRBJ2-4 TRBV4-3 ASSQVTSGQNIQY
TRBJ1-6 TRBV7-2 ASTSDRAHSPLH
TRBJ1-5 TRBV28 ASSAPGQVKNQPQH
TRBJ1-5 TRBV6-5 ASSYSGGDQPQH
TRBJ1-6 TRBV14 ASSEGTGHSPLH
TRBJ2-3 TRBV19 ASSRRGQGSTDTQY
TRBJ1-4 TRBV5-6 ASSFRQGAGEKLF
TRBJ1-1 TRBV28 ASSSPTGTGGKWAF
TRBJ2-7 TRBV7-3 ASSPRDRAYEQY
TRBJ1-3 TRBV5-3 ARSRDRGKGNTIY
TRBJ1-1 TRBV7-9 ASSFTGGGTEAF
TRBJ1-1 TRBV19 ASSIPGVTEAF
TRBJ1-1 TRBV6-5 ASRPRGSNTEAF
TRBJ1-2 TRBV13 ASSLSGAEANYGYT
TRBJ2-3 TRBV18 ASSYSLRVGTDTQY
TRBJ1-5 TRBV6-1 AGQGGGNQPQH
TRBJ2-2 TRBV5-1 ASSIIRGQTGELF
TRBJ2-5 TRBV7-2 ASKSDYPSQETQY